Reported below is one T cell receptor (beta chain). The data belong to a study of blood T cell repertoires in COVID-19. Study overall: COVID-19 samples from acute and convalescent phases originated in the United States, Italy and Spain. From T cells, B-cell-depleted T cells, or PBMCs came the material, which was cDNA or gDNA.

Authors' methods: Amplifying reference gene primers gave estimates of nucleated cell counts. Sequencing used immunoSEQ multiplex PCR; TCRdb keeps in-frame clones, though not all of them. That table is the source of V, J and clone size, and D and trimming were worked out from the DNA. The sample holds approximately 110,000 clones, 85% seen once. Sequencing input: peripheral blood. The receptor's source is a human donor in a cohort sampled during active COVID-19.

The CDR3 here is CASSSFQSGGGPGANVLTF. CDR3 sequence (DNA): TGCGCCAGCAGCAGCTTCCAAAGCGGGGGTGGTCCTGGGGCCAACGTCCTGACTTTC. This chain links TRBV5-1 with TRBJ2-6, with TRBD2 matching 8 bases. Germline CDR1 reads SGHRS; CDR2 reads YFSETQ. V shed 4 bases, J shed 2 bases, and the junction held 14 bases outside the gene matches. This CDR3 is built from 19 residues.